The T cell receptor beta chain under discussion was sequenced for a study of early T cells in non-severe SARS-CoV-2 infection. Study-wide background: It was bulk RNA from unsorted whole blood that was sequenced, and the chains were unpaired.

This clonotype was detected a few times. Unmatched junction bases numbered 8, after V lost 4 bases and J lost 1 base. The CDR3 runs to 16 residues. Germline CDR1 is LGHNA and CDR2 is YNFKEQ. One entry per CDR3 protein, called by TCRdb with MiXCR from the 5' RACE reads. The table records about 71,000 distinct CDR3 sequences, roughly an eighth of them present only once. The sample taken for sequencing was whole blood. The source of this sequence is an adult who was a healthcare worker with PCR-confirmed SARS-CoV-2 infection or an uninfected control (not recorded which). The chain employs TRBV4-2 and TRBJ1-1, with 8 positions matching TRBD1. The CDR3 here is CASSPIQGAPNTEAFF. In DNA form, the CDR3 reads TGTGCCAGCAGCCCAATTCAGGGGGCGCCGAACACTGAAGCTTTCTTT.